Following are 15 T cell receptor beta chains from one sample sequenced in a study of tumor and adjacent non-tumor tissue in lung cancer. The library came from three nested PCR rounds adapted from ARM-PCR protocols. TCRdb reanalysed the multiplex PCR reads using MiXCR and keeps one entry per CDR3 protein. The sample shows 65,000 to 90,000 distinct CDR3 sequences, 55% to 70% of them seen only once. This sample's RNA came from whole unsorted tissue. The sample was lung tumor tissue. The source of these receptors is a woman in her 70s with non-small cell lung cancer.

As concerns this clonotype: A read error is possible here, since a much larger clone lies one base away. The chain is built from TRBV24-1 and TRBJ1-2; D gene uncertain. Germline V CDR1 and CDR2: KGHDR, SFDVKD. The CDR3 consists of 12 residues. DNA of the CDR3: TGTGCCACCAGTCAAACGGGCTATGCCTACACCTTC. It specifies CATSQTGYAYTF.

This clonotype has a single count. Germline and junction disagree at one end, which may indicate a read error. V is TRBV7-9 and J is TRBJ2-1; 7 bases are a match to TRBD2. The length of the CDR3 is 14 residues. CDR1 is SEHNR and CDR2 is FQNEAQ in the germline V gene (reference sequence). The CDR3 DNA sequence: TGTGCCAGCAGCTCCTCGGGGGGAGGGGATGAGCAGTTATTC. Encoded protein: CASSSSGGGDEQLF. Supplemented by reference TRBV7-9 and TRBJ2-1, the full variable domain reads DTGVSQNPRHKITKRGQNVTFRCDPISEHNRLYWYRQTLGQGPEFLTYFQNEAQLEKSRLLSDRFSAERPKGSFSTLEIQRTEQGDSAMYLCASSSSGGGDEQLFGPGTRLTVL.

Remarks on this clonotype: Here the CDR3 omits its conserved ending phenylalanine or tryptophan, so a read error is the likely source. This chain links TRBV10-3 with TRBJ2-7, with 7 bases identical to TRBD2. Germline trimming cut 8 bases from V and 6 bases from J; bases unmatched to any gene: 4. This CDR3 is built from 11 residues. Germline CDR1 reads ENHRY; CDR2 reads SYGVKD. DNA for the CDR3: TGTGCCATCGGGGGGGGTGGCGAGCAGTACTCC. This codes for CAIGGGGEQYS.

Notes on this clonotype: A much larger clone differs from this one at a single base, so this may be a read error. The gene calls are TRBV6-1 and TRBJ2-2; the D call may be TRBD1 or TRBD2 (5 bases each). The germline V and J ends were trimmed by 3 bases and 5 bases, with 34 bases remaining between them. Germline V lookup: CDR1 MNHNS, CDR2 SASEGT. The CDR3 spans 22 residues. CDR3 coding DNA: TGTGCCAGCAGTGATTGGTTTAACTTGACGAGGGGCCGGGGCGGTGTAACCGGGGAGCTGTTTTTT. As protein: CASSDWFNLTRGRGGVTGELFF.

The CDR3 loop is CSAPRQGADTEAFF. The CDR3 region has the DNA TGCAGTGCTCCCCGTCAGGGGGCTGATACAGAAGCTTTCTTT. The chain joins TRBV20-1 to TRBJ1-1; TRBD1 aligns across 8 bases. J lost 8 bases, V lost 5 bases, and 13 bases had no gene match. This CDR3 spans 14 amino acids. The germline gives CDR1 DFQATT, CDR2 SNEGSKA (reference sequence).

This clonotype has ten or more counts. The chain has TRBV28 and TRBJ2-1; maybe TRBD2 (6 bases). Trimming removed 2 bases at V and 0 bases at J, with 11 bases between. This CDR3 is built from 16 residues. The V gene's germline CDR1 is MDHEN and CDR2 SYDVKM. CDR3 loop: CASSLSGPRSYNEQFF. As DNA, the CDR3 is TGTGCCAGCAGTTTAAGCGGGCCGCGCTCCTACAATGAGCAGTTCTTC. Variable domain in full (rest from reference TRBV28 and TRBJ2-1): DVKVTQSSRYLVKRTGEKVFLECVQDMDHENMFWYRQDPGLGLRLIYFSYDVKMKEKGDIPEGYSVSREKKERFSLILESASTNQTSMYLCASSLSGPRSYNEQFFGPGTRLTVL.

Details on this clonotype: A much larger clone sits a single nucleotide away, making a read error possible. The chain has TRBV5-1 and TRBJ1-1; the match to TRBD1 covers 8 bases. Germline assignment: CDR1 SGHRS and CDR2 YFSETQ. V was clipped by 9 bases and J by 1 base; unmatched bases: 14. The CDR3 has 16 residues. This CDR3 reads CAISLGQGWGNTEAFF. The CDR3, as DNA: TGCGCCATCAGTCTCGGACAGGGATGGGGGAACACTGAAGCTTTCTTT.

This clonotype came up many times. This chain links TRBV20-1 with TRBJ2-7; D may be TRBD2 (5 bases). This CDR3 is 14 amino acids long. The germline V gene has CDR1 DFQATT and CDR2 SNEGSKA (reference sequence). Trimming stripped 3 bases from V and 8 bases from J, with 20 bases between. CDR3 residues: CSARLGSEGYQQYF. DNA of the CDR3: TGCAGTGCTAGGCTGGGAAGCGAGGGATACCAGCAGTACTTC.

As to this clonotype: Being one base from a much bigger clone, this may be a read error. The CDR3 end shows no conserved phenylalanine or tryptophan, and so a read error is likely. V gene TRBV11-2 combines with J gene TRBJ2-7; possibly TRBD1 or TRBD2 for D (5 bases each). CDR1 is SGHAT, CDR2 FQNNGV, per germline. The CDR3 has 15 amino acids. V was pared by 0 bases and J by 4 bases, with 13 bases between. For the CDR3, the DNA is TGTGCCAGCAGCTTAGATGTGAGGGGAATTTACGAGCAGTACATC. It codes for CASSLDVRGIYEQYI.

This clonotype turned up a few times. The CDR3 ends on some other residue instead of the conserved phenylalanine or tryptophan, so this is likely a read error. The chain couples TRBV10-3 to TRBJ1-6; D gene uncertain. V lost 3 bases and J lost 7, with 4 bases in between. This CDR3 is built from 12 residues. From germline, CDR1 is ENHRY and CDR2 SYGVKD. The CDR3 DNA follows: TGTGCCATCAGTGAAGCGAATTCACCCCTCCACCCT. This encodes CAISEANSPLHP.

A remark on this clonotype: It may be a read error: a sequence one base away is much more abundant. The chain carries TRBV28 and TRBJ2-7, with D tentatively TRBD2 (6 bases). The CDR3 loop spans 15 amino acids. Looked up from germline, CDR1 is MDHEN and CDR2 is SYDVKM. With 2 bases removed from V and 2 bases from J, the gap between germline ends came to 13 bases. CDR3 nucleotide sequence: TGTGCCAGCAGTTTACCTAGCGTAACAACCTACGAGCAGTACTTC. It codes for CASSLPSVTTYEQYF.

As concerns this clonotype: Compared with germline, one end of the junction differs, possibly owing to a read error. This chain uses TRBV29-1 with TRBJ2-5; D might be TRBD2 (5 bases). Germline CDR1 and CDR2: SQVTM and ANQGSEA. The CDR3 is 15 residues long. The CDR3 sequence is CSVEGGQADQETQFF. CDR3 nucleotides: TGCAGCGTTGAAGGAGGGCAGGCCGACCAAGAGACCCAGTTTTTC.

This clonotype was recorded once. The conserved final phenylalanine or tryptophan is absent from the CDR3, which likely points to a read error. The genes are TRBV29-1 and TRBJ2-7; 10 bases are a match to TRBD1. Germline assignment: CDR1 SQVTM and CDR2 ANQGSEA. This CDR3 has 15 residues. The CDR3 spells CSVEDRGTGALEQYS. In nucleotides, the CDR3 is TGCAGTGTTGAAGATCGGGGGACAGGGGCCCTCGAGCAGTACTCC.

This chain connects TRBV28 to TRBJ1-1, with TRBD1 matching 11 bases. Germline CDR1 reads MDHEN; CDR2 reads SYDVKM. CDR3 length: 17 amino acids. The junction had 13 bases not matched to a gene; V was cut back by 4 bases and J by 6 bases. The CDR3 region is CASSSRTGGLVDSEAFF. The CDR3 coding sequence is TGTGCCAGCAGTTCTAGGACAGGGGGCTTAGTGGACTCTGAAGCTTTCTTT.

A word on this clonotype: A junction end diverges from the germline sequence, so it may reflect a read error. The chain combines TRBV5-4 with TRBJ2-7; D perhaps matches TRBD1 (5 bases). Looked up from germline, CDR1 is SGHNT and CDR2 is YYREEE (reference sequence). This CDR3 is built from 14 residues. CDR3 nucleotides: TGTGTCAGCAGCTTGGTGGACATGGCTGGAGAGCAGTACTTC. Translation gives CVSSLVDMAGEQYF.